This TCR beta chain appears in the sequencing data of a study of T cells in Graves' hyperthyroidism and ophthalmopathy. Concerning this clonotype itself: The antigen is not known.

Germline V gives CDR1 SNHLY, CDR2 FYNNEI. V dropped 7 bases and J dropped 3; count of bases not matched to a gene: 6. The CDR3 is made up of 14 amino acids. Amplification of TCR beta CDR3 regions used RNA as the template. Carried out on the TCR CDR3, a first-round RT-PCR used the HTBI primer set. A single record per CDR3 protein comes from TCRdb applying MiXCR to the multiplex PCR reads. The data contain under 350,000 distinct CDR3 sequences, roughly 18% of them seen just once; the ten biggest clones take up less than 65%. The study, taken as a whole, reports: Using 13 V-J features, a model discriminated ophthalmopathy from stable hyperthyroidism.

This sequence originates from a woman aged 50 to 60 with Graves' hyperthyroidism. The rearrangement uses TRBV2 and TRBJ2-7; 10 bases map to TRBD1. Sequenced input: blood. DNA of the CDR3: TGTGCCAGCAACCTCCGGGACAGGGGCTACGAGCAGTACTTC. It translates to CASNLRDRGYEQYF.